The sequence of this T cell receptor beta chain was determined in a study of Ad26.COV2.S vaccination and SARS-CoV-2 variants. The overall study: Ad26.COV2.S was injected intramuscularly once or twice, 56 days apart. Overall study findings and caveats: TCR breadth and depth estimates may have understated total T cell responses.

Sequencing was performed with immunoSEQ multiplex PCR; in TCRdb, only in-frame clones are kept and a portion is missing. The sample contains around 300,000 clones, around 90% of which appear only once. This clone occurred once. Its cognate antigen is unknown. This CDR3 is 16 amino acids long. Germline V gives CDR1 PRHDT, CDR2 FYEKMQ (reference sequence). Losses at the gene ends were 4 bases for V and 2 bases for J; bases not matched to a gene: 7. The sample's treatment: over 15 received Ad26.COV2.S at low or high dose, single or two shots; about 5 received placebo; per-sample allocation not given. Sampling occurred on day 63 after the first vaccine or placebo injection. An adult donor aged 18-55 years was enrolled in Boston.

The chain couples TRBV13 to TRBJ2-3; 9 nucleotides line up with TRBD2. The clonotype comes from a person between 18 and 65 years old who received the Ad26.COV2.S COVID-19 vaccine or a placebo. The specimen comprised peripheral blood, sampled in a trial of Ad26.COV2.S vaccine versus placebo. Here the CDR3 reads CASSSLTSGYTDTQYF. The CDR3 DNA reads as TGTGCCAGCAGCTCCCTGACTAGCGGCTACACAGATACGCAGTATTTT.